This passage covers 3 T cell receptor beta chains from one sample sequenced in a study of blood T cell repertoires in COVID-19. TCRdb keeps only in-frame clones here, not all; method: immunoSEQ multiplex PCR. The table includes around 62,000 clones, around nine tenths detected once. Input material: peripheral blood. These receptors all stem from a human donor in a cohort sampled during active COVID-19.

The rearrangement uses TRBV6-4 and TRBJ2-2, with TRBD1 matching 8 bases. Germline-derived CDR1 and CDR2 are MRHNA and SNTAGT. V lost 4 bases and J lost 6; bases outside the gene matches: 10. There are 16 residues in the CDR3. The CDR3 DNA sequence: TGTGCCAGCAGTGCCGCAGGGGGCGCGAAACCCGGGGAGCTGTTTTTT. It yields the protein CASSAAGGAKPGELFF.

V gene TRBV10-3 combines with J gene TRBJ2-1; 9 bases are a match to TRBD2. After removal of 6 bases from V and 6 bases from J, the junction contained 9 bases not matched to a gene. This CDR3 comprises 15 residues. Germline assignment: CDR1 ENHRY and CDR2 SYGVKD. CDR3: CAISRLAGLINEQFF. In nucleotides, the CDR3 is TGTGCCATCAGCAGGCTAGCGGGACTTATCAATGAGCAGTTCTTC.

The chain links TRBV2 to TRBJ1-5; 7 bases agree with TRBD1. This CDR3 is built from 16 residues. After removal of 6 bases from V and 2 bases from J, the junction contained 10 bases not matched to a gene. Germline V gene sequence: CDR1 SNHLY, CDR2 FYNNEI. The CDR3 nucleotides are TGTGCCAGCAGGCGCAGGGGGAGCGAGGGCAATCAGCCCCAGCATTTT. As protein: CASRRRGSEGNQPQHF. The complete variable domain, with remaining parts taken from reference TRBV2 and TRBJ1-5, reads EPEVTQTPSHQVTQMGQEVILRCVPISNHLYFYWYRQILGQKVEFLVSFYNNEISEKSEIFDDQFSVERPDGSNFTLKIRSTKLEDSAMYFCASRRRGSEGNQPQHFGDGTRLSIL.